Listed below are T cell receptor beta chains from one sample, sequenced in a study of T cell responses to AZD1222 COVID-19 vaccine. Sequencing was performed with immunoSEQ multiplex PCR; in TCRdb, only in-frame clones are kept and a portion is missing. The table lists 130,000 to 150,000 clones, roughly 90% of them singletons. Sample: peripheral blood, taken on day 0 of AZD1222 vaccination. These receptors all stem from an adult in good health. Both conserved end residues are part of each CDR3. The D gene is left open where the match is weak.

v_call	d_call	j_call	cdr3_nt	cdr3_aa
TRBV4-1	.	TRBJ1-1	TGCGCCAGCAGCCCCGGTCCGGGGACGGGGGCTTTCTTT	CASSPGPGTGAFF
TRBV7-9	.	TRBJ1-5	TGTGCCAGCAGCTTAGGGGGGACTGGCAATCAGCCCCAGCATTTT	CASSLGGTGNQPQHF
TRBV28	.	TRBJ2-1	TGTGCCAGCAGGGGACGGAGGACAGCAACTGACAATGAGCAGTTCTTC	CASRGRRTATDNEQFF
TRBV10-3	.	TRBJ2-1	TGTGCCATCGGCGAGGGTAGTGGGCAGTTCTTC	CAIGEGSGQFF
TRBV6-2/TRBV6-3	.	TRBJ2-5	TGTGCCAGCAGTTACCTCGGGGCAGGAGAGACCCAGTACTTC	CASSYLGAGETQYF
TRBV6-6	.	TRBJ2-7	TGTGCCAGCAGTCGCTCATCTACAGGGGGGGTGGACGAGCAGTACTTC	CASSRSSTGGVDEQYF
TRBV7-8	TRBD1	TRBJ2-5	TGTGCCAGCAGCCTGGACAGGGGGAAAGAGACCCAGTACTTC	CASSLDRGKETQYF
TRBV6-1	TRBD2	TRBJ2-7	TGTGCGAGCAAGGGACTAGCGGGAGACGAGCAGTACTTC	CASKGLAGDEQYF
TRBV7-9	.	TRBJ1-5	TGTGCCAGCAGTCCAGACCGCAGTCAGCCCCAGCATTTT	CASSPDRSQPQHF
TRBV6-1	.	TRBJ1-1	TGTGCCAGCAGTGAAGCGATAAGGGGGGAAGCCCAAGCTTTCTTT	CASSEAIRGEAQAFF